This TCR beta chain was recorded in a study of blood T cell repertoires in COVID-19. Across the whole study: The origin of the acute and convalescent COVID-19 samples was the United States, Italy and Spain. T cells, B-cell-depleted T cells, or PBMCs supplied cDNA or gDNA.

Under the authors' procedure: Nucleated cell counts were estimated from reference gene primer amplification. Libraries were prepared by immunoSEQ multiplex PCR; TCRdb keeps only in-frame clonotypes and omits some of them. V, J and clone size were drawn from that table, and D and trimming were deduced from the DNA. Of some 140,000 clones in the sample, approximately 78% were seen once. Losses at the gene ends were 2 bases for V and 4 bases for J; bases not matched to a gene: 2. This CDR3 has 14 residues. Per the germline V gene, CDR1 is MNHEY and CDR2 is SVGAGI. The material sequenced was peripheral blood. V is TRBV6-5 and J is TRBJ1-2, with 9 bases lining up with TRBD1. The clonotype comes from a man between 60 and 75 years old who had recovered from COVID-19. This CDR3 reads CASSYDRGSYGYTF. CDR3 nucleotides: TGTGCCAGCAGTTACGACAGGGGGAGCTATGGCTACACCTTC.